The source of this TCR beta chain is a study of human T cells and chemical hapten exposure. Separate cDNA molecules received unique molecular identifiers, which the library attached to them. TCRdb processed the RACE reads anew with MiXCR; each CDR3 protein has one entry. The sample yields approximately 100,000 distinct CDR3 sequences, around 10% seen once. Trimming removed 4 bases from V and 0 bases from J, with 15 bases in between. CDR1 SQVTM and CDR2 ANQGSEA come from the germline V gene. The CDR3 contains 16 residues. Study conclusions and caveats: Alopecia affected the donors, so their immune response may differ from healthy people's.

The time point: pre-sensitization, week 0. The treatment is: therapeutic diphenylcyclopropenone sensitization with weekly scalp DPC. This clonotype was observed a handful of times. Its antigen is unknown. This specimen was whole blood, taken in connection with sensitization to the hapten diphenylcyclopropenone (DPC). The gene calls are TRBV29-1 and TRBJ2-2; weak D call: TRBD1 (5 bases). The clonotype originates from a middle-aged woman with alopecia areata. Some clones in this sample may be carry-over from other donors' samples. CDR3 sequence reads: CSVGGGQFANTGELFF. The CDR3, as DNA: TGCAGCGTTGGGGGCGGCCAGTTCGCGAACACCGGGGAGCTGTTTTTT.